The TCR beta chain under discussion was sequenced for a study of blood T cell repertoires in COVID-19. About the study: Samples taken during acute and convalescent COVID-19 were collected in the United States, Italy and Spain.

The protocol was immunoSEQ multiplex PCR, while the TCRdb copy is restricted to in-frame clones and leaves out a portion. The sample comprises 140,000 to 150,000 clones, around 73% of which are singletons, and about 6% rests with the top ten. The CDR3 consists of 15 residues. V was clipped by 2 bases and J by 7 bases; unmatched bases: 10. The clonotype originates from a woman in her forties or fifties who had recovered from COVID-19. V is TRBV23-1 and J is TRBJ2-5, with TRBD1 matching 7 bases. TRBV23-1 falls under the ORF class, with uncertain function. What was sequenced was PBMCs or T cells enriched from blood (not recorded which). As DNA, the CDR3 is TGCGCCAGCAGTCAAAAAACAGGGGCCGCAGTGACCCAGTACTTC. Translation: CASSQKTGAAVTQYF.